The next 7 T cell receptor beta chains were all read from a single sample in a study of beta chain features in type 1 diabetes. Expressed TCRB transcripts were sequenced after all isolated RNA was converted to cDNA. Produced via immunoSEQ multiplex PCR; TCRdb's table is partial and in-frame only. The profile shows roughly 240,000 clones, around 68% of them singletons. The sequenced sample was naive CD4+ T cells from blood. All receptors come from a man aged 30 to 39 in good health.

This clone was observed a handful of times. The chain links TRBV30 to TRBJ2-5, with a weak D call TRBD1 (6 bases). The CDR3 contains 15 residues. CDR1 GTSNPN and CDR2 SVGIG come from the germline V gene (reference sequence). Deletions cut 2 bases from V and 1 base from J, with 14 bases between. The CDR3: CAWSQRTVSQETQYF. CDR3 bases: TGTGCCTGGAGTCAACGGACAGTATCCCAAGAGACCCAGTACTTC.

The J gene is TRBJ2-7, the V gene TRBV14; 8 bases map to TRBD2. This CDR3 region has 13 residues. The germline V gene encodes CDR1 SGHDN and CDR2 FVKESK. Losses at the gene ends were 1 base for V and 12 bases for J; bases not matched to a gene: 8. The CDR3 loop is CASSQGLAGAWYF. The CDR3 nucleotides are TGTGCCAGCAGCCAAGGGCTAGCGGGCGCCTGGTACTTC.

The count of this clone is one. The chain is built from TRBV7-2 and TRBJ2-7; no clear D gene. Trimming stripped 4 bases from V and 5 bases from J, with 6 bases between. The CDR3 runs 11 residues. The germline V gene encodes CDR1 SGHTA and CDR2 FQGNSA. In nucleotides, the CDR3 is TGTGCCAGCAGCTCTTCCCACGAGCAGTACTTC. Its protein is CASSSSHEQYF. Full variable domain (remainder filled in from reference TRBV7-2 and TRBJ2-7): GAGVSQSPSNKVTEKGKDVELRCDPISGHTALYWYRQSLGQGLEFLIYFQGNSAPDKSGLPSDRFSAERTGGSVSTLTIQRTQQEDSAVYLCASSSSHEQYFGPGTRLTVT.

The rearrangement joins TRBV7-9 to TRBJ2-3, with 8 bases that match TRBD2. This CDR3 is built from 17 residues. Germline V gene lookup returns CDR1 SEHNR and CDR2 FQNEAQ (reference sequence). With V trimmed by 2 bases and J by 5 bases, 12 bases remained unmatched. The CDR3 loop reads CASSLPPGGAQGDTQYF. CDR3 DNA: TGTGCCAGCAGCTTACCCCCCGGGGGGGCGCAGGGAGATACGCAGTATTTT.

The gene calls are TRBV4-3 and TRBJ2-7; D perhaps matches TRBD1 (5 bases). CDR3 length equals 16 residues. Trimming left V 0 bases short and J 5 bases short, with 17 bases between. Per the germline V gene, CDR1 is LGHNA and CDR2 is YSLEER. The CDR3 DNA follows: TGCGCCAGCAGCCAAGATATGGCAGGGTTTCTCGACGAGCAGTACTTC. Its protein product is CASSQDMAGFLDEQYF.

The rearrangement joins TRBV4-2 to TRBJ2-7; 9 nucleotides agree with TRBD1. V dropped 3 bases and J dropped 4; count of bases not matched to a gene: 7. The CDR3 has 15 amino acids. Germline lookup yields CDR1 LGHNA and CDR2 YNFKEQ. The CDR3 DNA sequence: TGTGCCAGCAGCCACGAACCGGGACAGGGTTACGAGCAGTACTTC. Its protein is CASSHEPGQGYEQYF.

As regards this clone: This specimen includes other DNA sequences encoding the same CDR3. The chain employs TRBV30 and TRBJ2-7; D ambiguous. The CDR3 contains 12 residues. The ends were cut back, 0 bases at V and 2 bases at J, with 5 bases in the middle. Germline V gene data show CDR1 as GTSNPN and CDR2 as SVGIG (reference sequence). Written as DNA, the CDR3 is TGTGCCTGGAGTGTGGTCCCCTACGAGCAGTACTTC. This sequence encodes CAWSVVPYEQYF.